This TCR beta chain was observed in a study of blood T cell repertoires in COVID-19. Turning to the study itself: Acute and convalescent COVID-19 samples came from the United States, Italy and Spain. From T cells, B-cell-depleted T cells, or PBMCs came the material, which was cDNA or gDNA.

The CDR3 length is 14 residues. CDR1 LNHDA and CDR2 SQIVND come from the germline V gene (reference sequence). With 7 bases removed from V and 6 bases from J, the gap between germline ends came to 15 bases. Per the original methods: Counts of nucleated cells, estimated from reference gene primer amplification, were obtained. Generated by immunoSEQ multiplex PCR, the TCRdb table keeps only in-frame clones and is missing some. For V, J and clone size, that table is used; D and trimming come from the DNA. Of roughly 200,000 clones in the sample, roughly 88% were seen once. The gene calls are TRBV19 and TRBJ2-2; D is possibly TRBD1 (6 bases). The clonotype originates from a woman between 25 and 40 years old with acute or convalescent COVID-19. Specimen: peripheral blood. CDR3 loop: CASTPGTRAGELFF. As DNA, the CDR3 is TGTGCCAGTACGCCGGGGACAAGAGCCGGGGAGCTGTTTTTT.